This T cell receptor (beta chain) was documented in a study of tumor-infiltrating lymphocytes in primary liver carcinoma. Overall study: Tumors measured 4.2 to 10 cm and were stage T1-T3 N0M0. Yields of productive TCRbeta reads ranged from roughly 3.65 to 7.13 million per sample and were similar across tissue types.

CDR1 MNHEY and CDR2 SVGAGI come from the germline V gene. The CDR3 consists of 13 residues. Trimming took 2 bases from V and 3 from J, leaving 4 bases between them. From about 530 ng total RNA, TCR beta cDNA was generated with a primer in the constant region. ARM-PCR, slightly modified, supplied the TCR beta libraries through three nested multiplex PCR rounds. Forward primers for TRBV1-TRBV30 and a C-beta reverse primer served the first two PCR rounds, at around 11 cycles each. Using its own MiXCR run on the multiplex PCR reads, TCRdb lists one record per CDR3 protein. Of 310,000 or so distinct CDR3 sequences listed, approximately 54% are singletons. As regards this clonotype: Its antigen is currently unknown.

Germline DNA was also extracted, with blood RNA taken from unsorted whole blood. Overall study results and limits: Significantly greater top-250-clone fractions characterized tumors relative to blood (p = 0.039).

The chain is built from TRBV6-5 and TRBJ1-4; D not resolved. Material for sequencing was peripheral blood. The sequence was collected from a woman under 40 with primary liver carcinoma and hepatitis B virus infection. CDR3 in DNA: TGTGCCAGCAGTTACAGGGCTAATGAAAAACTGTTTTTT. Its protein product is CASSYRANEKLFF.